This is a list of T cell receptor beta chains from one sample in a study of cytomegalovirus exposure and HLA in healthy donors. Produced via immunoSEQ multiplex PCR; TCRdb's table is partial and in-frame only. The sample holds some 140,000 clones, about 80% seen once. Specimen: PBMCs. The receptors shown here come from a male donor in good health and CMV-seropositive. CDR3s include the opening cysteine and the closing phenylalanine or tryptophan. The D gene is left open where the match is weak. Only part of the rows carry a size: once, few, many, or a class if the clone is expanded.

TRBV7-3,NA,NA,TRBJ2-7,CASSLTKAHEQYF,TGTGCCAGCAGCTTAACGAAAGCCCACGAGCAGTACTTC
TRBV27,few,NA,TRBJ2-3,CASSPSLAASTDTQYF,TGTGCCAGCAGTCCCTCCCTTGCGGCTAGCACAGATACGCAGTATTTT
TRBV11-2,NA,TRBD2,TRBJ2-2,CASSSLKTSGGELFF,TGTGCCAGCAGCTCCCTAAAGACTAGCGGGGGGGAGCTGTTTTTT
TRBV12-5,NA,NA,TRBJ1-1,CASGLTTGGTEAFF,TGTGCTAGTGGTTTGACGACGGGAGGGACTGAAGCTTTCTTT
TRBV27,NA,NA,TRBJ2-7,CASSTPGSSYEQYF,TGTGCCAGCAGTACTCCGGGAAGCTCCTACGAGCAGTACTTC
TRBV5-4,NA,NA,TRBJ2-2,CASSLSGVGTGELFF,TGTGCCAGCAGCTTGAGCGGTGTAGGCACCGGGGAGCTGTTTTTT
TRBV29-1,NA,TRBD1,TRBJ1-3,CSVEVDRTSSGNTIYF,TGCAGCGTTGAAGTGGACAGGACCTCCTCTGGAAACACCATATATTTT
TRBV7-8,NA,NA,TRBJ2-7,CASSSGKSSYEQYF,TGTGCCAGCAGCTCGGGGAAGAGCTCCTACGAGCAGTACTTC
TRBV5-3,NA,TRBD1,TRBJ1-4,CARSPAQGAEEKLFF,TGTGCCAGAAGCCCGGCACAGGGGGCGGAGGAAAAACTGTTTTTT
TRBV27,few,NA,TRBJ2-7,CASRQLGGYSYEQYF,TGTGCCAGTCGACAGCTCGGGGGTTACTCCTACGAGCAGTACTTC
TRBV10-3,few,NA,TRBJ2-7,CAISAGVADSYEQYF,TGTGCCATCAGCGCCGGTGTGGCGGACTCCTACGAGCAGTACTTC
TRBV10-2,once,NA,TRBJ2-7,CASRPGGGYEQYF,TGCGCCAGCAGGCCCGGGGGAGGCTACGAGCAGTACTTC
TRBV27,NA,NA,TRBJ2-5,CASREGRYQETQYF,TGTGCCAGCAGGGAGGGACGGTACCAAGAGACCCAGTACTTC
TRBV4-3,NA,NA,TRBJ1-1,CASSLTGVGTEAFF,TGCGCCAGCAGCCTCACAGGAGTCGGCACTGAAGCTTTCTTT
TRBV6-5,NA,TRBD1,TRBJ2-7,CASSYSSGTGTYEQYF,TGTGCCAGCAGTTACTCGTCCGGGACAGGGACCTACGAGCAGTACTTC
TRBV10-3,NA,NA,TRBJ2-1,CAISEYRLLGGNEQFF,TGTGCCATCAGTGAATATCGACTCCTCGGCGGCAATGAGCAGTTCTTC
TRBV5-3,NA,TRBD1,TRBJ1-1,CARSLWTGLNTEAFF,TGTGCCAGAAGCCTCTGGACAGGATTGAACACTGAAGCTTTCTTT
TRBV4-2,few,TRBD2,TRBJ2-7,CASSQGRGLADYEQYF,TGTGCCAGCAGCCAAGGGCGGGGACTAGCGGATTACGAGCAGTACTTC
TRBV27,NA,NA,TRBJ2-7,CASSFTGTYEQYF,TGTGCCAGCAGTTTTACAGGGACCTACGAGCAGTACTTC
TRBV7-2,NA,NA,TRBJ2-5,CASNRGGGEETQYF,TGTGCCAGCAACAGAGGGGGGGGCGAGGAGACCCAGTACTTC
TRBV29-1,NA,NA,TRBJ1-5,CSVPKGVGSNQPQHF,TGCAGCGTTCCAAAGGGAGTGGGTAGCAATCAGCCCCAGCATTTT
TRBV5-5,NA,NA,TRBJ2-7,CASSYLFRGMAAEQYF,TGTGCCAGCAGCTACCTATTTCGGGGTATGGCGGCCGAGCAGTACTTC
TRBV27,NA,NA,TRBJ1-5,CASSLSVRGDQPQHF,TGTGCCAGCAGTTTATCGGTCAGGGGCGATCAGCCCCAGCATTTT
TRBV4-2,NA,TRBD2,TRBJ2-3,CASSRASGSTDTQYF,TGTGCCAGCAGCCGAGCTAGCGGGAGCACAGATACGCAGTATTTT
TRBV19,NA,NA,TRBJ1-1,CASTDMGSTEAFF,TGTGCCAGTACCGATATGGGGAGCACTGAAGCTTTCTTT
TRBV9,NA,NA,TRBJ2-1,CASNRDSQNDEQFF,TGTGCCAGCAACCGGGACTCGCAAAACGATGAGCAGTTCTTC
TRBV2,NA,TRBD2,TRBJ2-7,CASTLAGYEQYF,TGTGCCAGCACCCTAGCGGGCTACGAGCAGTACTTC
TRBV27,few,NA,TRBJ2-7,CATVSGGEEGLEQYF,TGTGCCACCGTGTCGGGGGGCGAAGAGGGGCTCGAGCAGTACTTC
TRBV2,NA,NA,TRBJ2-5,CASSVTWTKETQYF,TGTGCCAGCAGTGTTACCTGGACTAAAGAGACCCAGTACTTC
TRBV4-3,few,NA,TRBJ2-1,CASSQDPASDANEQFF,TGCGCCAGCAGCCAAGATCCGGCTAGCGATGCCAATGAGCAGTTCTTC
TRBV19,NA,NA,TRBJ1-2,CASSIHSGDGYTF,TGTGCCAGTAGTATCCATTCAGGGGATGGCTACACCTTC
TRBV5-6,NA,NA,TRBJ1-2,CASSLLAGYGYTF,TGTGCCAGCAGCTTACTCGCGGGCTATGGCTACACCTTC
TRBV9,NA,NA,TRBJ2-5,CASSVEGGMETQYF,TGTGCCAGCAGCGTAGAAGGCGGGATGGAGACCCAGTACTTC
TRBV7-9,NA,NA,TRBJ2-7,CASSLSRTDTDEQYF,TGTGCCAGCAGCTTAAGTCGTACGGACACGGACGAGCAGTACTTC
TRBV5-1,NA,NA,TRBJ2-7,CASSSRKTGQPGYEQYF,TGCGCCAGCAGCTCCCGGAAGACAGGACAACCGGGCTACGAGCAGTACTTC
TRBV7-9,NA,TRBD2,TRBJ2-7,CASSSVTSGNTYEQYF,TGTGCCAGCAGCTCCGTGACTAGCGGGAATACCTACGAGCAGTACTTC
TRBV2,NA,NA,TRBJ1-1,CASSEGAFPQNTEAFF,TGTGCCAGCAGTGAAGGGGCTTTTCCTCAGAACACTGAAGCTTTCTTT
TRBV5-1,NA,NA,TRBJ1-5,CASSLGEAGNQPQHF,TGCGCCAGCAGCTTGGGGGAGGCCGGCAATCAGCCCCAGCATTTT
TRBV5-1,NA,NA,TRBJ1-2,CASSLTPSQRGYGYTF,TGCGCCAGCAGCCTTACCCCCAGCCAAAGGGGCTATGGCTACACCTTC
TRBV6-1,NA,TRBD1,TRBJ1-2,CASSADRGPYGYTF,TGTGCCAGCAGTGCGGACAGGGGACCCTATGGCTACACCTTC
TRBV5-6,once,TRBD1,TRBJ1-3,CASSRGRQGSGNTIYF,TGTGCCAGCAGCCGGGGTAGACAGGGATCTGGAAACACCATATATTTT
TRBV7-2,NA,NA,TRBJ2-7,CASSSPTRGEQYF,TGTGCCAGCAGCTCCCCGACCCGCGGGGAGCAGTACTTC
TRBV28,few,NA,TRBJ1-1,CASSPRDGRMNTEAFF,TGTGCCAGCAGCCCAAGGGATGGGAGGATGAACACTGAAGCTTTCTTT
TRBV2,NA,NA,TRBJ2-3,CASSEPTRLTDTQYF,TGTGCCAGCAGTGAACCGACTCGACTCACAGATACGCAGTATTTT
TRBV6-6,few,NA,TRBJ2-5,CASSYSIVWAQETQYF,TGTGCCAGCAGTTACTCGATCGTCTGGGCCCAAGAGACCCAGTACTTC
TRBV2,NA,NA,TRBJ1-5,CASRRGGGNQPQHF,TGTGCCAGCAGGAGGGGGGGCGGGAATCAGCCCCAGCATTTT
TRBV10-2,NA,NA,TRBJ2-7,CASSAETYEQYF,TGCGCCAGCTCCGCGGAAACCTACGAGCAGTACTTC
TRBV19,NA,NA,TRBJ2-5,CASSMARQETQYF,TGTGCCAGTAGTATGGCCCGCCAAGAGACCCAGTACTTC
TRBV6-5,NA,NA,TRBJ2-7,CASRQRRDSYEQYF,TGTGCCAGCAGGCAGAGACGGGACTCCTACGAGCAGTACTTC
TRBV19,NA,TRBD1,TRBJ1-2,CASSRTGWHYGYTF,TGTGCCAGTAGTAGGACAGGGTGGCACTATGGCTACACCTTC
TRBV7-9,NA,TRBD2,TRBJ2-3,CASSPTSGGSTDTQYF,TGTGCCAGCAGCCCGACTAGCGGGGGGAGCACAGATACGCAGTATTTT
TRBV19,NA,NA,TRBJ1-4,CASSIKQVPNEKLFF,TGTGCCAGTAGTATAAAACAGGTCCCTAATGAAAAACTGTTTTTT
TRBV18,NA,NA,TRBJ1-3,CASSPETRNTIYF,TGTGCCAGCTCACCAGAGACAAGAAACACCATATATTTT
TRBV9,once,NA,TRBJ2-5,CASSVESGVWETQYF,TGTGCCAGCAGCGTAGAGTCGGGGGTTTGGGAGACCCAGTACTTC